A selection of T cell receptor beta chains follows, all from one sample in a study of blood T cell repertoires in COVID-19. Only in-frame clones appear in the TCRdb table, and some are missing; sequencing was by immunoSEQ multiplex PCR. Among fewer than 250,000 clones, about 80% were seen once, and the ten largest hold 6.5% to 9.5%. Sequenced input: peripheral blood. The source is a woman aged 55-70 years with COVID-19, enrolled during active disease. CDR3s include the opening cysteine and the closing phenylalanine or tryptophan. The D gene is left open where the match is weak. Only some rows state a clone size, as once, few, many or a class for expanded clones.

>TRBJ2-5|.|TRBV11-2|.
CASSGQMRETQYF
TGTGCCAGCAGTGGGCAGATGCGAGAGACCCAGTACTTC
>TRBJ1-5|.|TRBV6-1|.
CASSEGGGSNQPQHF
TGTGCCAGCAGTGAAGGGGGAGGTAGCAATCAGCCCCAGCATTTT
>TRBJ2-5|TRBD2|TRBV28|once
CASSSHLAGGQETQYF
TGTGCCAGCAGTTCCCACCTAGCGGGAGGACAAGAGACCCAGTACTTC
>TRBJ2-7|TRBD2|TRBV4-2|once
CASSHISSGGTYEQYF
TGTGCCAGCAGCCATATATCTAGCGGGGGGACCTACGAGCAGTACTTC
>TRBJ2-3|TRBD2|TRBV4-3|.
CASSQDTRPGGDTQYF
TGCGCCAGCAGCCAAGATACACGCCCCGGGGGGGATACGCAGTATTTT
>TRBJ2-3|.|TRBV30|.
CAWTVGTDTQYF
TGTGCCTGGACAGTCGGGACAGATACGCAGTATTTT
>TRBJ1-2|.|TRBV6-2/TRBV6-3|few
CASSYPGGGYGYTF
TGTGCCAGCAGTTACCCTGGGGGAGGCTATGGCTACACCTTC
>TRBJ1-6|.|TRBV28|.
CASSGLDRTYSPLHF
TGTGCCAGCAGCGGATTAGACAGGACTTATTCACCCCTCCACTTT
>TRBJ1-3|.|TRBV28|.
CASSFQGLYSGNTIYF
TGTGCCAGCAGTTTTCAGGGGCTATACTCTGGAAACACCATATATTTT
>TRBJ1-2|TRBD1|TRBV5-4|.
CASSKPTGTLSYGYTF
TGTGCCAGCAGCAAGCCGACAGGGACACTATCCTATGGCTACACCTTC
>TRBJ2-2|.|TRBV5-1|few
CASSLAGGRPNTGELFF
TGCGCCAGCAGCTTGGCTGGGGGGAGGCCGAACACCGGGGAGCTGTTTTTT
>TRBJ2-1|TRBD2|TRBV3-1/TRBV3-2|.
CASSHGLAGVHKGYNEQFF
TGTGCCAGCAGCCACGGACTAGCGGGGGTTCATAAAGGATACAATGAGCAGTTCTTC
>TRBJ1-1|.|TRBV7-2|many
CASSFGGRTEAFF
TGTGCCAGCAGCTTTGGAGGGCGGACTGAAGCTTTCTTT
>TRBJ2-7|TRBD2|TRBV18|.
CASSPGREKFEQYF
TGTGCCAGCTCACCAGGGCGGGAGAAGTTCGAGCAGTACTTC
>TRBJ1-1|.|TRBV3-1/TRBV3-2|few
CASSLDGERGTEAFF
TGTGCCAGCAGCCTCGATGGCGAAAGGGGAACTGAAGCTTTCTTT
>TRBJ2-3|TRBD2|TRBV7-8|.
CASSLESSGRDTQYF
TGTGCCAGCAGCTTAGAATCAAGCGGGAGGGATACGCAGTATTTT
>TRBJ2-2|.|TRBV7-3|once
CASSLNRPEQTGELFF
TGTGCCAGCAGCCTAAACCGACCAGAACAGACCGGGGAGCTGTTTTTT
>TRBJ2-1|.|TRBV18|.
CASSPSTGSYNEQFF
TGTGCCAGCTCACCGTCGACTGGGTCCTACAATGAGCAGTTCTTC
>TRBJ1-5|TRBD1|TRBV28|.
CASSSRQGSWQPQHF
TGTGCCAGCAGTTCCCGACAGGGTTCGTGGCAGCCCCAGCATTTT
>TRBJ2-1|TRBD2|TRBV5-1|.
CASRLGGGIHEQFF
TGCGCCAGCAGACTTGGGGGAGGGATCCATGAGCAGTTCTTC
>TRBJ2-1|TRBD2|TRBV5-1|.
CASSWDTSGNYNEQFF
TGCGCCAGCAGTTGGGACACTAGCGGTAACTACAATGAGCAGTTCTTC
>TRBJ2-2|.|TRBV6-5|.
CASNRATGELFF
TGTGCCAGCAACAGGGCCACCGGGGAGCTGTTTTTT
>TRBJ1-5|.|TRBV4-1|few
CASSQDSALEQPQHF
TGCGCCAGCAGCCAAGATTCGGCCCTAGAACAGCCCCAGCATTTT
>TRBJ2-3|.|TRBV2|once
CASSVSRQPTGDTQYF
TGTGCCAGCAGTGTCAGCCGACAACCAACGGGGGATACGCAGTATTTT
>TRBJ2-1|.|TRBV7-3|.
CASSQRGQSNEQFF
TGTGCCAGCAGCCAAAGGGGTCAAAGCAATGAGCAGTTCTTC
>TRBJ2-7|.|TRBV29-1|.
CSVEDRKGSGLREQYF
TGCAGCGTTGAAGATCGGAAGGGCTCGGGGTTACGCGAGCAGTACTTC
>TRBJ2-7|TRBD1|TRBV5-6|.
CASSYSGTGVREQYF
TGTGCCAGCAGCTACTCCGGGACAGGGGTGCGGGAGCAGTACTTC
>TRBJ2-2|TRBD1|TRBV19|.
CASRRQGVNTGELFF
TGTGCCAGTAGGCGACAGGGGGTGAACACCGGGGAGCTGTTTTTT
>TRBJ1-1|.|TRBV3-1/TRBV3-2|.
CASSQGEGAFSAFF
TGTGCCAGCAGCCAAGGTGAAGGGGCTTTTTCAGCTTTCTTT
>TRBJ2-1|.|TRBV5-1|.
CASSWNSHDEQFF
TGCGCCAGCAGCTGGAACAGTCACGATGAGCAGTTCTTC
>TRBJ1-4|TRBD1|TRBV19|.
CASSQGDATNEKLFF
TGTGCCAGTTCACAGGGGGACGCAACTAATGAAAAACTGTTTTTT
>TRBJ1-4|TRBD1|TRBV7-9|.
CASSSDRNEKLFF
TGTGCCAGCAGCTCGGACAGGAATGAAAAACTGTTTTTT
>TRBJ2-2|TRBD1|TRBV11-3|.
CASSPRTGPSGELFF
TGTGCCAGCAGCCCCCGGACAGGCCCCTCAGGGGAGCTGTTTTTT
>TRBJ2-3|.|TRBV29-1|.
CSGDGQSTDTQYF
TGCAGCGGGGATGGACAGTCCACAGATACGCAGTATTTT
>TRBJ1-1|TRBD1|TRBV30|.
CAWREKTGPGWTEAFF
TGTGCCTGGAGGGAAAAGACAGGGCCCGGATGGACTGAAGCTTTCTTT
>TRBJ2-1|TRBD2|TRBV10-3|few
CATLVTSGGAVDEQFF
TGTGCCACTCTCGTGACTAGCGGGGGGGCCGTCGATGAGCAGTTCTTC
>TRBJ1-5|TRBD1|TRBV5-1|.
CASSSQGDQPQHF
TGCGCCAGCAGTTCACAGGGGGATCAGCCCCAGCATTTT
>TRBJ1-1|TRBD1|TRBV2|once
CASSGQGITEAFF
TGTGCCAGCAGTGGACAGGGAATCACTGAAGCTTTCTTT
>TRBJ2-7|.|TRBV25-1|many
CASSEGNRGTYEQYF
TGTGCCAGCAGTGAAGGGAATAGGGGAACCTACGAGCAGTACTTC
>TRBJ2-7|TRBD1|TRBV6-2/TRBV6-3|few
CASSYDGTGGYEQYF
TGTGCCAGCAGTTACGACGGGACAGGGGGCTACGAGCAGTACTTC
>TRBJ1-2|TRBD1|TRBV6-4|.
CASSDSTGGGYTF
TGTGCCAGCAGTGACTCGACAGGGGGGGGCTACACCTTC
>TRBJ2-2|TRBD2|TRBV11-2|.
CASSSGLAGGRTGELFF
TGTGCCAGCAGCTCGGGACTAGCGGGGGGGCGGACCGGGGAGCTGTTTTTT
>TRBJ1-1|.|TRBV19|.
CASSTDIKRNTEAFF
TGTGCCAGTAGTACAGACATTAAGAGGAACACTGAAGCTTTCTTT
>TRBJ2-1|.|TRBV3-1/TRBV3-2|.
CASTRGYNEQVF
TGTGCCAGCACCCGAGGGTACAATGAGCAGGTCTTC
>TRBJ2-1|TRBD2|TRBV3-1/TRBV3-2|.
CASSYRSSGFYNEQFF
TGTGCCAGCAGCTACCGATCTAGCGGGTTCTACAATGAGCAGTTCTTC
>TRBJ2-2|TRBD1|TRBV12-3/TRBV12-4|.
CAYRQGATGELFF
TGTGCCTACAGACAGGGGGCCACCGGGGAGCTGTTTTTT
>TRBJ2-1|.|TRBV6-2/TRBV6-3|.
CASSYVLREGAYNEQFF
TGTGCCAGCAGTTACGTATTACGGGAGGGGGCATACAATGAGCAGTTCTTC
>TRBJ1-2|.|TRBV7-2|.
CASSPKTGFRGYTF
TGTGCCAGCAGCCCCAAGACGGGGTTCCGTGGCTACACCTTC
>TRBJ2-1|.|TRBV11-2|few
CASSPRVGANNEQFF
TGTGCCAGCAGCCCTAGGGTAGGGGCAAACAATGAGCAGTTCTTC
>TRBJ1-5|.|TRBV28|.
CASSQEGQPQHF
TGTGCCAGCAGCCAGGAGGGTCAGCCCCAGCATTTT
>TRBJ2-3|.|TRBV5-1|.
CASSLPRDSAQITQYF
TGCGCCAGCAGCTTGCCCAGGGATAGTGCACAGATAACGCAGTATTTT
>TRBJ1-5|.|TRBV6-4|.
CASSLESGQPQHF
TGTGCCAGCAGTCTGGAGAGTGGACAGCCCCAGCATTTT
>TRBJ2-3|TRBD2|TRBV7-9|.
CASSPRTSGVPDTQYF
TGTGCCAGCAGCCCCCGGACTAGCGGGGTCCCAGATACGCAGTATTTT
>TRBJ1-5|TRBD1|TRBV29-1|few
CSVGDSRNQPQHF
TGCAGCGTTGGGGACAGTCGCAATCAGCCCCAGCATTTT
>TRBJ2-2|.|TRBV5-1|.
CASSWETGNTGELFF
TGCGCCAGCAGCTGGGAGACAGGCAACACCGGGGAGCTGTTTTTT
>TRBJ2-1|TRBD1|TRBV7-8|.
CASSSRQGSANEQFF
TGTGCCAGCAGCTCCCGACAGGGAAGCGCGAATGAGCAGTTCTTC
>TRBJ2-1|TRBD1|TRBV3-1/TRBV3-2|.
CASSLQGDPSSYNEQFF
TGTGCCAGCAGCCTCCAGGGGGATCCCAGCTCCTACAATGAGCAGTTCTTC